Presented here are 22 T cell receptor beta chains from one specimen sequenced in a study of blood T cell repertoires in COVID-19. The data were produced by immunoSEQ multiplex PCR, yet TCRdb's version contains in-frame clones alone and is incomplete. The sample shows more than 250,000 clones, more than 75% of them seen only once. Sequenced sample: peripheral blood. The receptors originated from a woman in her twenties or thirties who had recovered from COVID-19.

This chain connects TRBV3-1 (or the pseudogene TRBV3-2) to TRBJ1-4; D remains unclear. With 6 bases removed from V and 7 bases from J, the gap between germline ends came to 6 bases. CDR1 LGHDT and CDR2 YNNKEL come from the germline V gene (reference sequence). This CDR3 spans 11 amino acids. CDR3 sequence reads: CASRSSEKLFF. In nucleotides, the CDR3 is TGTGCCAGCAGATCCTCTGAAAAACTGTTTTTT.

This clone was observed once. The genes are TRBV19 and TRBJ2-1; 10 bases are shared with TRBD2. J was trimmed by 8 bases and V by 3 bases; bases with no gene match: 16. This CDR3 comprises 18 residues. Per germline, CDR1 LNHDA and CDR2 SQIVND (reference sequence). The CDR3: CASSIEREGSLTGHEQFF. CDR3 DNA: TGTGCCAGTAGTATTGAGCGGGAGGGGTCGCTAACCGGCCATGAGCAGTTCTTC.

J is TRBJ2-5 and V is TRBV19, with 7 bases matching TRBD2. Germline-derived CDR1 and CDR2 are LNHDA and SQIVND (reference sequence). Trimming cost V 10 bases and J 3 bases; bases outside gene matches: 8. The CDR3 length is 13 residues. CDR3 bases: TGTGCCACTGGACTAGACCACGAAGAGACCCAGTACTTC. It translates to CATGLDHEETQYF.

V gene TRBV28 combines with J gene TRBJ1-3; 7 nucleotides agree with TRBD1. Germline loops: CDR1 MDHEN, CDR2 SYDVKM. J lost 7 bases, V lost 2 bases, and 5 bases had no gene match. CDR3 length: 14 residues. CDR3 nucleotide sequence: TGTGCCAGCAGTTTAGAACAGGGGACGAACACCATATATTTT. Translated: CASSLEQGTNTIYF.

The chain has TRBV11-2 and TRBJ2-1; the match to TRBD1 covers 9 bases. Germline V CDR1 and CDR2: SGHAT, FQNNGV. The junction had 4 bases not matched to a gene; V was cut back by 1 base and J by 6 bases. The CDR3 covers 15 residues. CDR3 in DNA: TGTGCCAGCAGCTTAGTAGGGACAGGGTTCAATGAGCAGTTCTTC. Translating gives CASSLVGTGFNEQFF. The full variable domain, in which reference TRBV11-2 and TRBJ2-1 provide the parts outside the CDR3, is EAGVAQSPRYKIIEKRQSVAFWCNPISGHATLYWYQQILGQGPKLLIQFQNNGVVDDSQLPKDRFSAERLKGVDSTLKIQPAKLEDSAVYLCASSLVGTGFNEQFFGPGTRLTVL.

The V and J genes are TRBV7-9 and TRBJ1-2; D gene uncertain. The CDR3 is made up of 15 amino acids. Deletions cut 1 base from V and 4 bases from J, with 13 bases between. Germline loops: CDR1 SEHNR, CDR2 FQNEAQ (reference sequence). For the CDR3, the DNA is TGTGCCAGCAGCTTAGATCGGCAGGTATCCTATGGCTACACCTTC. Amino acid sequence: CASSLDRQVSYGYTF.

CDR3 amino acids: CASKNRATNEKLFF. As DNA, the CDR3 is TGTGCCAGTAAAAACAGGGCAACTAATGAAAAACTGTTTTTT. The genes are TRBV19 and TRBJ1-4; D might be TRBD1 (6 bases). The CDR3 consists of 14 residues. Germline lookup yields CDR1 LNHDA and CDR2 SQIVND (reference sequence). Trimming removed 7 bases from V and 0 bases from J, with 9 bases in between.

This rearrangement joins TRBV5-1 to TRBJ2-1, with 9 nucleotides matching TRBD1. Germline V gene data show CDR1 as SGHRS and CDR2 as YFSETQ. The length of the CDR3 is 13 residues. Trimming removed 4 bases from V and 8 bases from J; junction bases left unmatched: 4. CDR3 protein: CASSRTGVDEQFF. As DNA, the CDR3 is TGCGCCAGCAGCAGGACAGGGGTGGATGAGCAGTTCTTC.

The rearrangement joins TRBV19 to TRBJ1-5; 7 bases are shared with TRBD1. Germline loops: CDR1 LNHDA, CDR2 SQIVND (reference sequence). This CDR3 region has 16 residues. Germline trimming cut 0 bases from V and 5 bases from J; bases unmatched to any gene: 7. This CDR3 is CASSIDPRGRDQPQHF. The CDR3 DNA reads as TGTGCCAGTAGTATAGATCCTAGGGGGCGCGATCAGCCCCAGCATTTT.

The rearrangement uses TRBV6-2 or TRBV6-3 and TRBJ1-1, with 8 positions matching TRBD1. The CDR3 is 14 residues long. V trimming: 2 bases; J trimming: 4 bases; junction bases outside the gene matches: 3. Germline loops: CDR1 MNHEY, CDR2 SVGEGT. This chain's CDR3 is CASSYDRGSTEAFF. The CDR3 DNA sequence: TGTGCCAGCAGTTACGACAGGGGAAGCACTGAAGCTTTCTTT.

The V gene is TRBV24-1, the J gene TRBJ1-1; no firm D call. The germline V gene encodes CDR1 KGHDR and CDR2 SFDVKD. The ends were cut back, 8 bases at V and 8 bases at J, with 14 bases in the middle. CDR3 size: 12 residues. In nucleotides, the CDR3 is TGTGCCACCAAATCCTCTGCGGGGGAAGCTTTCTTT. As protein: CATKSSAGEAFF.

The rearrangement links TRBV7-2 to TRBJ2-7; D uncertain. The CDR3 runs to 13 residues. From germline, CDR1 is SGHTA and CDR2 FQGNSA. V lost 2 bases to trimming and J lost 5 bases, with 10 bases between them. The chain's CDR3 is CASSLRTRDEQYF. CDR3 nucleotides: TGTGCCAGCAGCTTAAGAACCCGGGACGAGCAGTACTTC.

The rearrangement joins TRBV19 to TRBJ1-4; D uncertain. The germline V gene encodes CDR1 LNHDA and CDR2 SQIVND (reference sequence). CDR3 size: 13 residues. Trimming pared 7 bases from V and 5 bases from J, leaving 11 bases between. This CDR3 is CASKWAENEKLFF. In DNA form, the CDR3 reads TGTGCCAGTAAATGGGCCGAGAATGAAAAACTGTTTTTT.

The count of this clone is one. V usage is TRBV27 and J usage is TRBJ2-7, with TRBD1 as a possible D gene (7 bases). Trimming stripped 2 bases from V and 2 bases from J, with 10 bases between. Germline V lookup: CDR1 MNHEY, CDR2 SMNVEV (reference sequence). CDR3 length equals 14 residues. CDR3 nucleotide sequence: TGTGCCAGCAGTTTAGGAGGGGGCCCCTACGAGCAGTACTTC. Translation gives CASSLGGGPYEQYF.

This clone was seen just once. The chain combines TRBV5-1 with TRBJ1-3; possible D gene TRBD1, 5 bases. Germline values: CDR1 SGHRS, CDR2 YFSETQ. The CDR3 length is 14 residues. Trimming left V 1 base short and J 2 bases short, with 7 bases between. The CDR3, as DNA: TGCGCCAGCAGCTTGTCGGGGGCTGGAAACACCATATATTTT. Protein sequence: CASSLSGAGNTIYF. The full variable domain, with the rest looked up from reference TRBV5-1 and TRBJ1-3, is KAGVTQTPRYLIKTRGQQVTLSCSPISGHRSVSWYQQTPGQGLQFLFEYFSETQRNKGNFPGRFSGRQFSNSRSEMNVSTLELGDSALYLCASSLSGAGNTIYFGEGSWLTVV.

This chain connects TRBV7-9 to TRBJ2-2, with 8 bases matching TRBD1. Trimming removed 5 bases from V and 3 bases from J; junction bases left unmatched: 5. Germline lookup yields CDR1 SEHNR and CDR2 FQNEAQ (reference sequence). This CDR3 spans 15 amino acids. The CDR3: CASSPRGRDTGELFF. The CDR3 coding sequence is TGTGCCAGCAGCCCCAGGGGGCGTGACACCGGGGAGCTGTTTTTT.

The chain joins TRBV2 to TRBJ2-1; TRBD2 matches at 7 bases. This CDR3 is built from 12 residues. Germline CDR1 and CDR2: SNHLY and FYNNEI. Trimming at V came to 8 bases and at J to 8 bases, leaving 6 bases not matched to a gene. In DNA form, the CDR3 reads TGTGCCAGCGGCGGGAGAGTCTATGAGCAGTTCTTC. Its translation is CASGGRVYEQFF.

The rearrangement uses TRBV5-1 and TRBJ2-7, with TRBD1 matching over 8 bases. The CDR3 loop spans 17 amino acids. From germline, CDR1 is SGHRS and CDR2 YFSETQ. V lost 2 bases and J lost 4; bases outside the gene matches: 14. CDR3 loop: CASSFFGTGSSQYEQYF. The CDR3 DNA reads TGCGCCAGCAGCTTTTTTGGGACAGGAAGCTCCCAGTACGAGCAGTACTTC.

The chain couples TRBV2 to TRBJ1-3; 8 bases map to TRBD1. Germline CDR1 and CDR2: SNHLY and FYNNEI. Losses at the gene ends were 4 bases for V and 9 bases for J; bases not matched to a gene: 11. The CDR3 runs 15 residues. CDR3: CASSVKGQAVGTIYF. Here the CDR3 DNA reads TGTGCCAGCAGTGTCAAGGGACAGGCCGTGGGCACCATATATTTT.

The V call is TRBV7-2, the J call TRBJ2-1; TRBD2 might be the D (6 bases). The CDR3 totals 13 residues. V dropped 5 bases and J dropped 5 bases, with 10 bases sitting between them. Germline CDR1 SGHTA, CDR2 FQGNSA. The CDR3 nucleotides read TGTGCCAGCAGCCAGACTAGGGACAATGAGCAGTTCTTC. Translated, it gives CASSQTRDNEQFF.

J is TRBJ1-5 and V is TRBV6-2 or TRBV6-3, with D perhaps matching TRBD1 (5 bases). The germline V gene encodes CDR1 MNHEY and CDR2 SVGEGT. This CDR3 has 16 residues. Trimming stripped 8 bases from V and 1 base from J, with 18 bases between. Written as DNA, the CDR3 is TGTGCCAGCGGCCCCCGGGGGATGGTCAGCAATCAGCCCCAGCATTTT. This encodes CASGPRGMVSNQPQHF.

The CDR3 nucleotides are TGTGCCAGCAGCTTTCCGGGACAGGGGTTAATTCAGGAGTCCCTCCACTTT. Translating it yields CASSFPGQGLIQESLHF. J is TRBJ1-6 and V is TRBV5-5; 10 bases map to TRBD1. The V segment lost 2 bases and the J segment 14 bases; nucleotides outside the gene matches: 16. The CDR3 has 17 residues. From germline, CDR1 is SGHKS and CDR2 YYEKEE (reference sequence).